The clone carrying this T cell receptor beta chain was picked up a small number of times. The data were obtained in a study of blood T cells in healthy people across ages. With a J-beta primer mix and a sample-barcoded 5' primer, a second PCR ran 7 to 11 cycles. TCRdb analysed the 5' RACE reads with MiXCR anew, one entry per CDR3 protein. This sample has about 640,000 distinct CDR3 sequences; approximately 59% occur once, and the top ten carry about two fifths. V lost 2 bases and J 2 bases, leaving 15 bases between the germline ends. The CDR3 sequence is 16 residues long. Germline CDR1 SGHTA, CDR2 FQGNSA.

Sequencing used blood. This clonotype originated in a man in his sixties in good health. The rearrangement links TRBV7-2 to TRBJ1-1, with D maybe TRBD1 (5 bases). CDR3 DNA sequence: TGTGCCAGCAGCTTAAAGAGGGACGTAAGAAACACTGAAGCTTTCTTT. It is translated as CASSLKRDVRNTEAFF.